The next 28 T cell receptor beta chains were all read from a single sample in a study of blood T cell repertoires in COVID-19. Sequenced by immunoSEQ multiplex PCR; TCRdb stores in-frame clones only, minus some. The sample has about 120,000 clones, 65% to 90% seen once. Sequenced: peripheral blood. All receptors derive from a human donor in a cohort sampled during active COVID-19.

As DNA, the CDR3 is TGCGCCAGCAGCCAAGATCGCAGGGGCAATGAAAAACTGTTTTTT. It translates to CASSQDRRGNEKLFF. V usage is TRBV4-3 and J usage is TRBJ1-4, with a weak D call TRBD1 (6 bases). V was pared by 0 bases and J by 5 bases, with 10 bases between. This CDR3 comprises 15 residues. Germline V gene lookup returns CDR1 LGHNA and CDR2 YSLEER.

The chain recombines TRBV6-5 with TRBJ2-3; possibly TRBD2 for D (7 bases). CDR3 length equals 14 residues. Germline CDR1 is MNHEY and CDR2 is SVGAGI. Trimming left V 6 bases short and J 0 bases short, with 10 bases between. CDR3 nucleotides: TGTGCCAGCAGAGGGGGGGCGAGCACAGATACGCAGTATTTT. Protein product: CASRGGASTDTQYF.

This chain connects TRBV7-2 to TRBJ2-2; unclear D gene. Germline lookup yields CDR1 SGHTA and CDR2 FQGNSA. V was shortened by 5 bases and J by 3 bases, with 4 bases between the two germline ends. This CDR3 spans 12 amino acids. CDR3 DNA: TGTGCCAGCAGCCCCTACACCGGGGAGCTGTTTTTT. This gives the protein CASSPYTGELFF.

The chain couples TRBV29-1 to TRBJ1-1; TRBD1 is a possible D gene (5 bases). V shed 3 bases and J shed 3 bases, with 14 bases lying between them. CDR3 length equals 14 residues. Germline values: CDR1 SQVTM, CDR2 ANQGSEA. The CDR3 protein is CSVDSVREDTEAFF. The DNA for the CDR3 is TGCAGCGTTGATTCGGTCAGGGAGGACACTGAAGCTTTCTTT.

The V and J genes are TRBV2 and TRBJ2-3; TRBD1 matches 9 bases. This CDR3 is 15 amino acids long. Germline CDR1 is SNHLY and CDR2 is FYNNEI. V was clipped by 1 base and J by 6 bases; unmatched bases: 5. The CDR3 here is CASSEEGQGVDTQYF. Written as DNA, the CDR3 is TGTGCCAGCAGTGAAGAGGGACAGGGTGTCGATACGCAGTATTTT. Full variable domain (outside the CDR3, taken from reference TRBV2 and TRBJ2-3): EPEVTQTPSHQVTQMGQEVILRCVPISNHLYFYWYRQILGQKVEFLVSFYNNEISEKSEIFDDQFSVERPDGSNFTLKIRSTKLEDSAMYFCASSEEGQGVDTQYFGPGTRLTVL.

J is TRBJ2-6 and V is TRBV2; possible D gene TRBD1, 5 bases. This CDR3 spans 17 amino acids. CDR1 and CDR2 from the germline V gene are SNHLY and FYNNEI. V dropped 3 bases and J dropped 0 bases, with 12 bases sitting between them. The CDR3 coding sequence is TGTGCCAGCAGTGACCCCAGGGCCCACTCTGGGGCCAACGTCCTGACTTTC. Protein: CASSDPRAHSGANVLTF.

This clone was counted a single time. V gene TRBV28 combines with J gene TRBJ2-3; 7 bases line up with TRBD2. Looked up from germline, CDR1 is MDHEN and CDR2 is SYDVKM. There are 13 residues in the CDR3. The V segment lost 5 bases and the J segment 8 bases; nucleotides outside the gene matches: 7. This CDR3 reads CASSPRLAGTQYF. DNA for the CDR3: TGTGCCAGCAGTCCTAGACTAGCCGGTACGCAGTATTTT.

The gene calls are TRBV6-1 and TRBJ2-2; D might be TRBD1 (6 bases). Trimming removed 2 bases from V and 5 bases from J, with 6 bases in between. CDR1 is MNHNS and CDR2 is SASEGT in the germline V gene. This CDR3 spans 13 amino acids. The chain's CDR3 is CASSETGTGELFF. The CDR3 nucleotides read TGTGCCAGCAGTGAAACAGGGACCGGGGAGCTGTTTTTT.

V and J are TRBV6-2 or TRBV6-3 and TRBJ2-3, with 12 bases fitting TRBD2. The CDR3 loop spans 15 amino acids. Germline V lookup: CDR1 MNHEY, CDR2 SVGEGT. V was pared by 4 bases and J by 11 bases, with 10 bases of the junction left unmatched. The CDR3, as DNA: TGTGCCAGCAGTTCCCTAGCGGGGGGGCGTTGGAAGCAGTATTTT. Residues: CASSSLAGGRWKQYF.

This chain links TRBV6-5 with TRBJ2-3; D call uncertain. This CDR3 has 15 residues. From germline, CDR1 is MNHEY and CDR2 SVGAGI. The V and J ends lost 6 bases and 1 base respectively, with 14 bases between them. CDR3 nucleotides: TGTGCCAGCAGCTTAGACTCCCCCGGCACAGATACGCAGTATTTT. As protein: CASSLDSPGTDTQYF.

The chain is built from TRBV19 and TRBJ2-5; D is possibly TRBD1 (6 bases). Per germline, CDR1 LNHDA and CDR2 SQIVND (reference sequence). V was shortened by 6 bases and J by 0 bases, with 11 bases between the two germline ends. The CDR3 spans 14 residues. CDR3 amino acids: CASRETGNQETQYF. CDR3 nucleotides: TGTGCCAGTAGGGAAACAGGGAACCAAGAGACCCAGTACTTC.

This clone appeared a few times. This chain links TRBV7-2 with TRBJ1-6, with 9 bases lining up with TRBD1. Germline trimming cut 6 bases from V and 6 bases from J; bases unmatched to any gene: 0. Germline-derived CDR1 and CDR2 are SGHTA and FQGNSA. This CDR3 spans 13 amino acids. The CDR3 DNA reads as TGTGCCAGCAGGGGACAGGGTAATTCACCCCTCCACTTT. Amino acids: CASRGQGNSPLHF.

CDR3 sequence reads: CASSLDQGTGGYNEQFF. Here the CDR3 DNA reads TGTGCCAGCAGCTTAGATCAAGGGACAGGGGGCTACAATGAGCAGTTCTTC. The chain recombines TRBV11-2 with TRBJ2-1, with TRBD1 matching over 11 bases. CDR1 SGHAT and CDR2 FQNNGV come from the germline V gene. V shed 0 bases and J 3 bases; nucleotides not matched to a gene: 4. This CDR3 is 17 amino acids long.

The CDR3 reads CASSSLTGGNQPQHF. The CDR3 DNA reads TGTGCCAGCAGCTCTCTGACAGGGGGCAATCAGCCCCAGCATTTT. V usage is TRBV7-9 and J usage is TRBJ1-5, with 8 bases identical to TRBD1. Looked up from germline, CDR1 is SEHNR and CDR2 is FQNEAQ (reference sequence). The ends lost 4 bases at V and 2 bases at J; junction bases unmatched: 4. CDR3 length: 15 residues.

The V call is TRBV4-3, the J call TRBJ2-1, with D tentatively TRBD1 (5 bases). This CDR3 spans 15 amino acids. V was cut by 0 bases and J by 4 bases, with 10 bases left in between. Germline V gene data show CDR1 as LGHNA and CDR2 as YSLEER. The CDR3 region is CASSQDVQAYNEQFF. The CDR3, as DNA: TGCGCCAGCAGCCAAGATGTACAGGCGTACAATGAGCAGTTCTTC.

This chain uses TRBV10-3 with TRBJ1-5; D is ambiguous. The ends were cut back, 4 bases at V and 8 bases at J, with 15 bases in the middle. The CDR3 spans 14 residues. CDR1 is ENHRY and CDR2 is SYGVKD in the germline V gene. The CDR3 nucleotides are TGTGCCATCAGTGTCGACCCCTCCCGGGAGCCCCAGCATTTT. It encodes CAISVDPSREPQHF.

The genes are TRBV28 and TRBJ1-5; TRBD1 matches 8 bases. The CDR3 consists of 15 residues. Germline CDR1 and CDR2: MDHEN and SYDVKM. V lost 8 bases and J lost 0; bases outside the gene matches: 6. In DNA form, the CDR3 reads TGTGCCAGCGGTCAGGGGGCAGTTAGCAATCAGCCCCAGCATTTT. Its translation: CASGQGAVSNQPQHF.

This chain connects TRBV5-1 to TRBJ2-3; the match to TRBD2 covers 8 bases. CDR1 is SGHRS, CDR2 YFSETQ, per germline. The CDR3 length is 15 residues. Trimming took 2 bases from V and 2 from J; bases not matched to a gene: 4. CDR3 nucleotide sequence: TGCGCCAGCAGCTTTAGTAGCGGGACCACAGATACGCAGTATTTT. This sequence encodes CASSFSSGTTDTQYF.

The chain carries TRBV6-2 or TRBV6-3 and TRBJ1-2; D gene uncertain. The germline gives CDR1 MNHEY, CDR2 SVGEGT. The germline V and J ends were trimmed by 4 bases and 4 bases, with 7 bases remaining between them. The CDR3 is 12 amino acids. The CDR3 region has the DNA TGTGCCAGCAGTTCTCCTACCTATGGCTACACCTTC. Its translation is CASSSPTYGYTF.

This clone was recorded only once. The chain is built from TRBV15 and TRBJ2-1, with no clear D. Trimming shortened V by 0 bases and J by 9 bases, and 6 bases separated the two germline ends. CDR3 length: 12 residues. CDR1 and CDR2 from the germline V gene are LNHNV and YYDKDF (reference sequence). The chain's CDR3 is CATSRDFFEQFF. CDR3 in DNA: TGTGCCACCAGCAGAGATTTCTTTGAGCAGTTCTTC.

The CDR3 DNA reads as TGTGCCAGCAGCCAGAGACAGGGGGCTAACTATGGCTACACCTTC. This gives the protein CASSQRQGANYGYTF. J is TRBJ1-2 and V is TRBV6-5; TRBD1 agrees at 9 bases. CDR1 is MNHEY and CDR2 is SVGAGI in the germline V gene. Germline trimming cut 6 bases from V and 0 bases from J; bases unmatched to any gene: 5. The CDR3 is 15 residues long.

The chain recombines TRBV9 with TRBJ2-3; 11 bases are shared with TRBD1. CDR1 SGDLS and CDR2 YYNGEE come from the germline V gene. Trimming cost V 0 bases and J 4 bases; bases outside gene matches: 1. This CDR3 is built from 15 residues. CDR3 amino acids: CASSVGGQGADTQYF. For the CDR3, the DNA is TGTGCCAGCAGCGTAGGGGGACAGGGGGCAGATACGCAGTATTTT.

The chain has TRBV5-4 and TRBJ2-2, with 8 bases matching TRBD1. Trimming cost V 2 bases and J 6 bases; bases outside gene matches: 9. This CDR3 comprises 16 residues. Germline lookup yields CDR1 SGHNT and CDR2 YYREEE (reference sequence). The CDR3: CASSFPTGVVAGELFF. The CDR3 bases are TGTGCCAGCAGCTTCCCGACAGGGGTGGTCGCCGGGGAGCTGTTTTTT.

This chain uses TRBV3-1 (or the pseudogene TRBV3-2) with TRBJ2-2; D is possibly TRBD1 (5 bases). V lost 2 bases to trimming and J lost 7 bases, with 8 bases between them. Germline CDR1 LGHDT, CDR2 YNNKEL (reference sequence). The CDR3 has 13 residues. The CDR3 loop is CASSQRGNGELFF. The CDR3 DNA is TGTGCCAGCAGCCAAAGGGGTAACGGGGAGCTGTTTTTT.

This sequence joins TRBV3-1 (or the pseudogene TRBV3-2) and TRBJ2-3; the match to TRBD2 covers 12 bases. The CDR3 is 16 amino acids. The V and J ends lost 2 bases and 5 bases, in that order; junction bases with no gene match: 5. Looked up from germline, CDR1 is LGHDT and CDR2 is YNNKEL (reference sequence). The CDR3 DNA reads TGTGCCAGCAGCCAACCCGCTAGCGGGGGGGTAGATACGCAGTATTTT. As protein: CASSQPASGGVDTQYF.

This chain connects TRBV29-1 to TRBJ2-1; TRBD2 agrees at 10 bases. Germline CDR1 is SQVTM and CDR2 is ANQGSEA. V lost 7 bases and J lost 4; bases outside the gene matches: 7. This CDR3 has 14 residues. The CDR3 coding sequence is TGCAGCGCCCCCCCTAGCGGGGGTTACAATGAGCAGTTCTTC. This sequence encodes CSAPPSGGYNEQFF.

V gene TRBV4-3 combines with J gene TRBJ1-2; D is perhaps TRBD1 (5 bases). In germline, CDR1 is LGHNA, CDR2 YSLEER. Trimming removed 1 base from V and 7 bases from J, with 13 bases in between. The CDR3 runs to 14 residues. DNA for the CDR3: TGCGCCAGCAGCCAAGGGGCGGGGGTTGTTGGCTACACCTTC. This codes for CASSQGAGVVGYTF.

The chain couples TRBV9 to TRBJ1-4; 9 bases are shared with TRBD1. This CDR3 is built from 15 residues. The germline V gene has CDR1 SGDLS and CDR2 YYNGEE. With V trimmed by 2 bases and J by 5 bases, 4 bases remained unmatched. The CDR3 region is CASSVGQGGNEKLFF. The CDR3 DNA reads as TGTGCCAGCAGCGTGGGACAGGGAGGGAATGAAAAACTGTTTTTT.